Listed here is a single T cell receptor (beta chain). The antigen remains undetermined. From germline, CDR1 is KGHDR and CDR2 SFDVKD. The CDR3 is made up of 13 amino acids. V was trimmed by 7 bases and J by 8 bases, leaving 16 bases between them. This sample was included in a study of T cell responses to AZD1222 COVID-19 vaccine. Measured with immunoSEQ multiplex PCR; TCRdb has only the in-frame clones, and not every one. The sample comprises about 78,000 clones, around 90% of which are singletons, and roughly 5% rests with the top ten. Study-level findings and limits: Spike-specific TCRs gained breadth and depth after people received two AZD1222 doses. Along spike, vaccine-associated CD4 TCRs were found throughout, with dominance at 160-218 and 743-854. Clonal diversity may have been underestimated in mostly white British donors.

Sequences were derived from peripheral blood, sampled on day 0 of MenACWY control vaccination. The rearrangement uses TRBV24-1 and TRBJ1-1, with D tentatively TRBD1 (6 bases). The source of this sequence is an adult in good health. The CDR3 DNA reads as TGTGCCACCAGCTTAAAACAGGGTACCGAAGCTTTCTTT. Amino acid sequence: CATSLKQGTEAFF.